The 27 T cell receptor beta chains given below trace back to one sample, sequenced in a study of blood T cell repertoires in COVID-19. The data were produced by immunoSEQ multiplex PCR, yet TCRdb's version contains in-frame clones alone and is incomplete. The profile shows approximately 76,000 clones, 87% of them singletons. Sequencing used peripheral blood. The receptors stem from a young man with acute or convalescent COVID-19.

CDR3 amino acids: CASSLAKIALTGLRSYEQYF. The CDR3 nucleotides are TGTGCCAGCAGCTTAGCGAAGATAGCGTTAACAGGGCTACGCTCCTACGAGCAGTACTTC. This chain uses TRBV7-2 with TRBJ2-7; maybe TRBD1 (6 bases). CDR1 SGHTA and CDR2 FQGNSA come from the germline V gene. The CDR3 is 20 residues long. The V gene lost 0 bases and the J gene lost 0 bases, with 24 bases spanning the gap.

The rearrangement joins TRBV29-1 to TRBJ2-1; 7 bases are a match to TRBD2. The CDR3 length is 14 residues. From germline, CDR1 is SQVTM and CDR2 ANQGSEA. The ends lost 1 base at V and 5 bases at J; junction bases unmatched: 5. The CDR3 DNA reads TGCAGCGTTGAAGCAGGCCGGGGGGACAATGAGCAGTTCTTC. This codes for CSVEAGRGDNEQFF.

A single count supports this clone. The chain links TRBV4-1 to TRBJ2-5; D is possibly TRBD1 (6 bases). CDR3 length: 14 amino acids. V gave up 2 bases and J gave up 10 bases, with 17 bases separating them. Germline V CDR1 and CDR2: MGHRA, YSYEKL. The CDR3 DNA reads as TGCGCCAGCAGCCAACCCGGCCGTGGGGGCGGCCAGTACTTC. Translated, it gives CASSQPGRGGGQYF.

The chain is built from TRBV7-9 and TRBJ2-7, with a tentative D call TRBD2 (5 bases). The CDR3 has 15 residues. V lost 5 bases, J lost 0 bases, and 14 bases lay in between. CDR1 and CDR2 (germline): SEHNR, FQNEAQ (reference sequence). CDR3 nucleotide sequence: TGTGCCAGCAGCCGAAGAGGGCAGCCCTCCTACGAGCAGTACTTC. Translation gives CASSRRGQPSYEQYF.

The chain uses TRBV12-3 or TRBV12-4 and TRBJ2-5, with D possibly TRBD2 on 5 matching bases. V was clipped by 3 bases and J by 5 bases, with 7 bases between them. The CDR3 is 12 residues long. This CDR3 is CASSFGKETQYF. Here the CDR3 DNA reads TGTGCCAGCAGTTTCGGGAAGGAGACCCAGTACTTC.

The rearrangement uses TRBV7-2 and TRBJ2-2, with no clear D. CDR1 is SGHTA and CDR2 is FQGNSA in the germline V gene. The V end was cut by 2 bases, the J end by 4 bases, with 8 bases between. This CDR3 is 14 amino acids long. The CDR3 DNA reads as TGTGCCAGCAGCTTAAGGAGTACCACCGGGGAGCTGTTTTTT. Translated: CASSLRSTTGELFF.

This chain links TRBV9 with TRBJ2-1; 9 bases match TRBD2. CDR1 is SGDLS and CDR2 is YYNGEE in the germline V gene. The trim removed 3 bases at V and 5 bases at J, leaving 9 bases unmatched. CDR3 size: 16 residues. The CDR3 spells CASSAWGLAPHNEQFF. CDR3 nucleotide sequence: TGTGCCAGCAGCGCCTGGGGACTAGCCCCTCACAATGAGCAGTTCTTC.

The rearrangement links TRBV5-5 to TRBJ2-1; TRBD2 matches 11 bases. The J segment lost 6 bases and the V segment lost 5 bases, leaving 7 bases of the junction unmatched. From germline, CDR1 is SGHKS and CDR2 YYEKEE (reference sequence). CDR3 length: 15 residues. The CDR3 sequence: CASRAIAGGTNEQFF. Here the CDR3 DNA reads TGTGCCAGCAGGGCCATAGCGGGAGGGACCAATGAGCAGTTCTTC.

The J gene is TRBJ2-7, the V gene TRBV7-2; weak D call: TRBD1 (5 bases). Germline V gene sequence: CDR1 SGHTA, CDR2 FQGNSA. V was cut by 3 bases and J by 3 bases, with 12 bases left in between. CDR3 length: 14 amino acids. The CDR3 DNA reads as TGTGCCAGCAGCTTTGCAGGGTCCCACTACGAGCAGTACTTC. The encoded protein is CASSFAGSHYEQYF.

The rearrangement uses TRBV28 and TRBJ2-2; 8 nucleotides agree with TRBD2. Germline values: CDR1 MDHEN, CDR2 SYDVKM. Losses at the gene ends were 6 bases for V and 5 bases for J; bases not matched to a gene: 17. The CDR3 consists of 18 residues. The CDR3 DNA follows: TGTGCCAGCAGCCCTGAGATAAGCGGGAGAGGATCAACCGGGGAGCTGTTTTTT. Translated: CASSPEISGRGSTGELFF.

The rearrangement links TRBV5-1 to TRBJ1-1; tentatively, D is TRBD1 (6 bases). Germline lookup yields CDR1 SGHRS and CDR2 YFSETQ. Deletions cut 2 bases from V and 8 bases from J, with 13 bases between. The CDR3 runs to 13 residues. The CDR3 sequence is CASSFRPDREAFF. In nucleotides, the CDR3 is TGCGCCAGCAGCTTTCGGCCGGACAGAGAAGCTTTCTTT.

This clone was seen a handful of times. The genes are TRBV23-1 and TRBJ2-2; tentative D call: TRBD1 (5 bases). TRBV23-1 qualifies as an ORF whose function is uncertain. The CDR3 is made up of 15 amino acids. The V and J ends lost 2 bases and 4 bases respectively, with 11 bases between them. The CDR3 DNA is TGCGCCAGCAGTCAAGGCAGGGAAACCACCGGGGAGCTGTTTTTT. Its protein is CASSQGRETTGELFF.

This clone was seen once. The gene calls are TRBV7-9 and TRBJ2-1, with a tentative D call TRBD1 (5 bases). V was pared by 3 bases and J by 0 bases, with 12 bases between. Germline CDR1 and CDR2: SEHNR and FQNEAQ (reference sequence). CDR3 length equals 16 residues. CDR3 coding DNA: TGTGCCAGCAGCTTCTCAGGACACCGCTCCTACAATGAGCAGTTCTTC. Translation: CASSFSGHRSYNEQFF.

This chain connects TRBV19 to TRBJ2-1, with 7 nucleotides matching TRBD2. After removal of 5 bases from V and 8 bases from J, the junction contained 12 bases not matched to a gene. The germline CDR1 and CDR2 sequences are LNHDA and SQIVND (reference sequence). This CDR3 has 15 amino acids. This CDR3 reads CASSRQAGAVYEQFF. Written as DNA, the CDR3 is TGTGCCAGTAGTCGGCAGGCGGGAGCAGTCTATGAGCAGTTCTTC.

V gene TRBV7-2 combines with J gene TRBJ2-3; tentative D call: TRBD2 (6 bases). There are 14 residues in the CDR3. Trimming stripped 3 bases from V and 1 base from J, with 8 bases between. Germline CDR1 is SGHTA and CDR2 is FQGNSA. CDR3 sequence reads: CASSFERGTDTQYF. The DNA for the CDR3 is TGTGCCAGCAGCTTTGAGCGGGGCACAGATACGCAGTATTTT.

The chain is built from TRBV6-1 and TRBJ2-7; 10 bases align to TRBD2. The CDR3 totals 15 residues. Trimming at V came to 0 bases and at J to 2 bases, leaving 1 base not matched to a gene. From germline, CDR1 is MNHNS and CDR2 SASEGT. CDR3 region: CASSEALAGAYEQYF. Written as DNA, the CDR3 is TGTGCCAGCAGTGAAGCGCTAGCGGGAGCCTACGAGCAGTACTTC.

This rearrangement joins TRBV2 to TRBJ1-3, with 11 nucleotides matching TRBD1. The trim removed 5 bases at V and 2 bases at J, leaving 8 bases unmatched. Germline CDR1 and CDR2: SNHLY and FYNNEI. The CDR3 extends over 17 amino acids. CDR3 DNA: TGTGCCAGCAGTTGGACAGGGGGCTTTTTAACTGGAAACACCATATATTTT. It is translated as CASSWTGGFLTGNTIYF. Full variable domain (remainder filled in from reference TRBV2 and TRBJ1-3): EPEVTQTPSHQVTQMGQEVILRCVPISNHLYFYWYRQILGQKVEFLVSFYNNEISEKSEIFDDQFSVERPDGSNFTLKIRSTKLEDSAMYFCASSWTGGFLTGNTIYFGEGSWLTVV.

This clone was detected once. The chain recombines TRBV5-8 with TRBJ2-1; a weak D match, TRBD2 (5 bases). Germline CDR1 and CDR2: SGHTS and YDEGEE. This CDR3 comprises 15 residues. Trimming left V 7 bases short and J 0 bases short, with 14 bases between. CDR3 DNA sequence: TGTGCCAGCCTCAGGACGGGGAGCTCCTACAATGAGCAGTTCTTC. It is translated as CASLRTGSSYNEQFF. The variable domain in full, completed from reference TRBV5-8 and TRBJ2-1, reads EAGVTQSPTHLIKTRGQQATLRCSPISGHTSVYWYQQALGLGLQFLLWYDEGEERNRGNFPPRFSGRQFPNYSSELNVNALELEDSALYLCASLRTGSSYNEQFFGPGTRLTVL.

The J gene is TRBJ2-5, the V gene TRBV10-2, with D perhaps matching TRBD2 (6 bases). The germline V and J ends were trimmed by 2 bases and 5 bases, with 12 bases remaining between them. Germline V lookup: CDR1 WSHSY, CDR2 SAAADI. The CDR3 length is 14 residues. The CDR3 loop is CASSEGWRVETQYF. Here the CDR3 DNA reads TGCGCCAGCAGTGAGGGATGGAGGGTCGAGACCCAGTACTTC.

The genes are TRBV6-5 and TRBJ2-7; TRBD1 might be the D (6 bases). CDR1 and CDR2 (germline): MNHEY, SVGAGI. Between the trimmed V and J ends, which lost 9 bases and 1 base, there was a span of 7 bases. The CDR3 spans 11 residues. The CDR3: CASGQSYEQYF. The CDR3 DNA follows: TGTGCCAGTGGACAGTCCTACGAGCAGTACTTC.

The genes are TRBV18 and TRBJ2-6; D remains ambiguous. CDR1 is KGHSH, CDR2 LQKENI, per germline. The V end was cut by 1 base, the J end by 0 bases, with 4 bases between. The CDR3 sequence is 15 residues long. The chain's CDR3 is CASSPQHSGANVLTF. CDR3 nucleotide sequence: TGTGCCAGCTCACCACAGCACTCTGGGGCCAACGTCCTGACTTTC.

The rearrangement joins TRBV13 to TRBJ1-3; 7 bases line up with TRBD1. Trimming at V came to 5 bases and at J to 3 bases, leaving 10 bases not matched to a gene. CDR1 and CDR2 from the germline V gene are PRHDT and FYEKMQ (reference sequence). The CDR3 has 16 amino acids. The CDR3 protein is CASSGSTGMGGNTIYF. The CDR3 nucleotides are TGTGCCAGCAGCGGCTCGACAGGGATGGGTGGAAACACCATATATTTT.

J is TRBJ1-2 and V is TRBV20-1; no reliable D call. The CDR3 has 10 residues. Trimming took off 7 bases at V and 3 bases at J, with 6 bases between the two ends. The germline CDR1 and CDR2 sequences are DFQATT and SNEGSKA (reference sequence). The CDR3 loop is CSVRDYGYTF. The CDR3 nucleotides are TGCAGTGTCCGGGACTATGGCTACACCTTC.

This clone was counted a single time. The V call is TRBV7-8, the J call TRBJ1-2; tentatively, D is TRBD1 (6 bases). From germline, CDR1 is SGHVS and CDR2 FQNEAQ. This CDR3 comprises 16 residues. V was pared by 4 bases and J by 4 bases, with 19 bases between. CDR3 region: CASSSLFGWTAYGYTF. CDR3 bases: TGTGCCAGCAGCTCCTTATTCGGTTGGACAGCCTATGGCTACACCTTC.

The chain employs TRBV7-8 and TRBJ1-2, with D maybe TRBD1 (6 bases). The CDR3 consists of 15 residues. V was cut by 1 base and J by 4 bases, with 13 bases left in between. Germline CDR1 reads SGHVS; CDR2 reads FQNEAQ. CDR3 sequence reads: CASSLDGGEGYGYTF. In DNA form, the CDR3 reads TGTGCCAGCAGCTTAGATGGGGGCGAGGGCTATGGCTACACCTTC. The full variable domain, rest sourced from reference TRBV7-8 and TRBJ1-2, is GAGVSQSPRYKVAKRGQDVALRCDPISGHVSLFWYQQALGQGPEFLTYFQNEAQLDKSGLPSDRFFAERPEGSVSTLKIQRTQQEDSAVYLCASSLDGGEGYGYTFGSGTRLTVV.

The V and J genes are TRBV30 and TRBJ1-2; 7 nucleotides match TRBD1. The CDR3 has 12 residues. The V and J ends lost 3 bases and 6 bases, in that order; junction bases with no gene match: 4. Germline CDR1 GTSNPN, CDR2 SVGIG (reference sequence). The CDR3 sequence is CAWSPGTDGYTF. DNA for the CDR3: TGTGCCTGGAGCCCCGGGACAGATGGCTACACCTTC.

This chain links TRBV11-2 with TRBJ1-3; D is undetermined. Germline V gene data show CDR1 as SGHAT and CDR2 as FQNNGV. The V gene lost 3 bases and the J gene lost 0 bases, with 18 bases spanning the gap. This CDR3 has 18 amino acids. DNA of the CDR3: TGTGCCAGCAGCTTTTACCGGAGGAGCTTGAGCTCTGGAAACACCATATATTTT. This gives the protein CASSFYRRSLSSGNTIYF.